This T cell receptor (beta chain) was sequenced in a study of CD8+ T cells in alopecia areata (dated by TCRdb to 2017 to 2018). In terms of the full investigation: Treated patients were enrolled in an open-label pilot trial of oral tofacitinib, 5 to 10 mg twice daily, for moderate-to-severe alopecia areata. Tofacitinib was given for 6 to 18 months, followed by 6 months of follow-up off drug to assess delayed response and recurrence. For the treated patients, the SALT score, which quantifies what percentage of scalp surface area is affected, served as the measure of disease severity. High-throughput TCRbeta sequencing was used to examine T cell clonal expansion in alopecia areata in both the C3H/HeJ mouse model and human patients. On the human side, TCRbeta sequencing was run on scalp tissue and on sorted CD4+ and CD8+ peripheral blood T cells from healthy controls and from alopecia areata patients with either patchy or totalis/universalis disease. Biopsies were taken from tofacitinib-treated patients at baseline and again at 4 and 24 weeks into treatment, and several of those patients also had a later scalp biopsy. Scalp clonality was compared across normal scalp (n=4), patchy alopecia areata scalp (n=8), and alopecia totalis/universalis scalp (n=8). The RNA source kit depended on sample type: the PAXgene miRNA kit for fixed scalp, the miRNeasy kit for PBMCs, and the RNeasy kit for mouse skin. immunoSEQ multiplex PCR using 35 Vbeta forward primers and 13 Jbeta reverse primers was used to amplify TCRbeta CDR3 regions.

The table lists this clone with a few counts. Its antigen is still unknown. No per-base quality is available; no much larger clone lies one base away. According to the germline V gene (reference sequence), CDR1 reads MNHNY and CDR2 reads SVGAGI. The junction shows trimming of 0 bases on V and 5 bases on J, plus 10 bases between the germline ends. Counted from cysteine to phenylalanine, this CDR3 has 14 amino acids. Only the CDR3 DNA stays, 42 bases, in frame from base 1. The time point label corresponds to: roughly 24 weeks on oral tofacitinib. The treatment or condition label here, explained by the study, means: oral pan-JAK inhibitor, 5-10 mg twice daily. Lesional scalp punch biopsies and peripheral blood were collected from alopecia areata patients. PBMCs were isolated by density centrifugation and stained for CD3, CD4 and CD8, and CD4+ and CD8+ T cells were sorted on a FACSAria. To prepare the library, the immunoSEQ multiplex PCR assay was applied. RNA was extracted from all samples and reverse transcribed into cDNA, which served as template for TCR sequencing. First-strand cDNA was synthesized using SuperScript III with a 2:1 mix of oligo-dT and random hexamers. A synthetic immune receptor repertoire was used to assess amplification bias, and residual bias was removed computationally. From the authors' description of their analysis: Raw reads were preprocessed for error removal, and CDR3 was defined according to IMGT conventions as running from the conserved cysteine to phenylalanine. Clonality was calculated as 1 minus Shannon entropy normalized by log2 of the number of productive unique TCRs. Whether scalp clones were CD4 or CD8 was inferred by matching scalp TCRbeta sequences against CD4 and CD8 repertoires sorted from blood. TCRdb holds this immuneACCESS table with in-frame rearrangements only. Some clones are missing; in checked studies, unresolved V genes explain under half, and the rest has no known cause. That table furnishes V, J and clone size, whereas the DNA furnished D and trimming. This sample holds approximately 210,000 clones; less than 65% were observed only once. Of the sample, approximately 1% is held by the ten largest clones.

Paper-wide results and their limitations: Because the treated cohort was small and had just a single nonresponder, larger studies are needed to establish links between baseline CD8+ expansion and response. Unlike mouse skin, where gammadelta T cells dominate, normal human skin contains resident alphabeta T cells that get sequenced too, which complicates analysis of the scalp TCR repertoire. Scalp clonality and the number of expanded CD8+ clones among the top 100 scalp clones were significantly decreased by tofacitinib. Compared with mice, TCR sequences shared between patients were less clear, possibly partly because of HLA diversity across the patient population. Compared with normal scalp, lesional scalp, particularly in alopecia totalis/universalis, had higher clonality and more expanded CD8+ clones, which suggests antigenic drive. Many expanded lesional clones were found to persist in scalp and blood during tofacitinib treatment, and relapse after treatment cessation may be partly explained by this persistence.

The sample here was CD4+ T cells sorted from blood, taken at week 24, from a patient treated with tofacitinib. The chain links TRBV6-6 with TRBJ1-1, and the D gene may be TRBD1, 6 bases matching. This clonotype originated in a human donor with alopecia areata. The CDR3 region reads CASSYSGALTEAFF. The DNA reads TGTGCCAGCAGTTACTCGGGGGCATTGACTGAAGCTTTCTTT.